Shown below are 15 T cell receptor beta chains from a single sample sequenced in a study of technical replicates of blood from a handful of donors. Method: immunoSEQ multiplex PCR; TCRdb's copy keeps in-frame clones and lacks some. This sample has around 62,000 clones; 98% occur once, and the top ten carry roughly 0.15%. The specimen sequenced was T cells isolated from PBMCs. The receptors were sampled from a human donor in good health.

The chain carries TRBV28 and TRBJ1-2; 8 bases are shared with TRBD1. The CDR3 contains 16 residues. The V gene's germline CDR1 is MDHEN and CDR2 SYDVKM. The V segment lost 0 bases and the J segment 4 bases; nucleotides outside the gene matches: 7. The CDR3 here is CASSLWGDRILYGYTF. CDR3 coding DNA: TGTGCCAGCAGTTTATGGGGGGACAGGATTCTCTATGGCTACACCTTC.

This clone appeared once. The CDR3 nucleotides are TGTGCCAGCAGCTTAGGCAGGGGCTGGGACGAGCAGTACTTC. Amino acid sequence: CASSLGRGWDEQYF. The rearrangement joins TRBV7-9 to TRBJ2-7, with D possibly TRBD1 on 6 matching bases. The CDR3 consists of 14 residues. V was pared by 1 base and J by 5 bases, with 12 bases between. Per germline, CDR1 SEHNR and CDR2 FQNEAQ (reference sequence). Based on the CDR3 plus reference TRBV7-9 and TRBJ2-7, the full variable domain is DTGVSQNPRHKITKRGQNVTFRCDPISEHNRLYWYRQTLGQGPEFLTYFQNEAQLEKSRLLSDRFSAERPKGSFSTLEIQRTEQGDSAMYLCASSLGRGWDEQYFGPGTRLTVT.

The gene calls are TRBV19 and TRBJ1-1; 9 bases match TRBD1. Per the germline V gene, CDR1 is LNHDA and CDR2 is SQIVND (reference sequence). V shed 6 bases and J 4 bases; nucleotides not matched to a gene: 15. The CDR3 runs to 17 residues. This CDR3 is CASRRTGGLLGVTEAFF. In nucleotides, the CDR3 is TGTGCCAGTAGACGAACAGGGGGCCTATTGGGGGTCACTGAAGCTTTCTTT. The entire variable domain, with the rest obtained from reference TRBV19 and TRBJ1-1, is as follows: DGGITQSPKYLFRKEGQNVTLSCEQNLNHDAMYWYRQDPGQGLRLIYYSQIVNDFQKGDIAEGYSVSREKKESFPLTVTSAQKNPTAFYLCASRRTGGLLGVTEAFFGQGTRLTVV.

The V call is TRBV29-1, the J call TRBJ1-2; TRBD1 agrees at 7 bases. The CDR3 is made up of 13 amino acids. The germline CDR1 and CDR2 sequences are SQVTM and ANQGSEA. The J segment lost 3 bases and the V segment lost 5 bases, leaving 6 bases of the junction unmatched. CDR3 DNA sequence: TGCAGCGTTATCGAGGGGGCTGACTATGGCTACACCTTC. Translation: CSVIEGADYGYTF.

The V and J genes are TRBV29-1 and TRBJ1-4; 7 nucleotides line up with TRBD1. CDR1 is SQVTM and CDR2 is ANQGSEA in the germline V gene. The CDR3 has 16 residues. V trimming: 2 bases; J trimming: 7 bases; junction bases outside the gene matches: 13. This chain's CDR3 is CSVEKGGARLGEKLFF. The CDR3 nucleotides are TGCAGCGTTGAAAAAGGGGGCGCGCGGTTGGGTGAAAAACTGTTTTTT.

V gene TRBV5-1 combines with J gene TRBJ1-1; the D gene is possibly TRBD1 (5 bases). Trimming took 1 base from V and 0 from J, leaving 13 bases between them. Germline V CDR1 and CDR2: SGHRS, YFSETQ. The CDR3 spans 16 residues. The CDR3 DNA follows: TGCGCCAGCAGCTTGTTCGGCGGGGCCGTGAACACTGAAGCTTTCTTT. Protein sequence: CASSLFGGAVNTEAFF. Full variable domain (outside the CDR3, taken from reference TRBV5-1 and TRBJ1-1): KAGVTQTPRYLIKTRGQQVTLSCSPISGHRSVSWYQQTPGQGLQFLFEYFSETQRNKGNFPGRFSGRQFSNSRSEMNVSTLELGDSALYLCASSLFGGAVNTEAFFGQGTRLTVV.

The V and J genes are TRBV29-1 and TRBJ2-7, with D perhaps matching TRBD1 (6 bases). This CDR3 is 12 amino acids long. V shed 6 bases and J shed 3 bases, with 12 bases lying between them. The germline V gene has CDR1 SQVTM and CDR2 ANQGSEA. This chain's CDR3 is CSVRTANYEQYF. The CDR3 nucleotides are TGCAGCGTAAGGACAGCCAACTACGAGCAGTACTTC.

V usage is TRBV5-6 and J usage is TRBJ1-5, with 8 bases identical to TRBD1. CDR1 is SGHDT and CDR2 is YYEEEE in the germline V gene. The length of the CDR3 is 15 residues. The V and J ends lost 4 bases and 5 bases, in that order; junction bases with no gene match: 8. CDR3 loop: CASSIGRTGYQPQHF. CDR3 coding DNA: TGTGCCAGCAGCATTGGGCGGACAGGGTATCAGCCCCAGCATTTT.

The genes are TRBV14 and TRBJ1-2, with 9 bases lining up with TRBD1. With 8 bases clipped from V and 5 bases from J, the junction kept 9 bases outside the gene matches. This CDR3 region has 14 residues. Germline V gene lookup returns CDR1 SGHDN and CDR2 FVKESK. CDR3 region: CASSDRGSWYGYTF. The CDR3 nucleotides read TGTGCCAGCTCGGACAGGGGATCATGGTATGGCTACACCTTC.

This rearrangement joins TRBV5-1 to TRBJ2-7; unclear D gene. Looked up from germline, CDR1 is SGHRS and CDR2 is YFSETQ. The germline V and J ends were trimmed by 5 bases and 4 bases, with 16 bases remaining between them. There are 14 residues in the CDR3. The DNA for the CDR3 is TGCGCCAGCAGGTTTGAAGCAACCGTTTACGAGCAGTACTTC. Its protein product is CASRFEATVYEQYF.

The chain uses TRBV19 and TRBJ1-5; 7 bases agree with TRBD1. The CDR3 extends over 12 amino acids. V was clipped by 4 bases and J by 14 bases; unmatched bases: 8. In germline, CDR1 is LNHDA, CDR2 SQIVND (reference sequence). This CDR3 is CASSTKGTAKHF. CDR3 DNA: TGTGCCAGTAGTACCAAAGGGACAGCAAAGCATTTT.

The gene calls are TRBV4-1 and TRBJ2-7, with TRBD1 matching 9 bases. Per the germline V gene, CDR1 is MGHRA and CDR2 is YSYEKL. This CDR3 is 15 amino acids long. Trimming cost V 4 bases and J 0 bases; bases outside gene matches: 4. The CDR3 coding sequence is TGCGCCAGCAGCCGCTTGACAGGGGGCTCCTACGAGCAGTACTTC. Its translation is CASSRLTGGSYEQYF.

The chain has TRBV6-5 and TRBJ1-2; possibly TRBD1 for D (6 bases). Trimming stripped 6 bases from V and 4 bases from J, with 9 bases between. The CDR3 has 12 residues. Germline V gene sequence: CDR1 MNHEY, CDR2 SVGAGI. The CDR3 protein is CASSQGPYGYTF. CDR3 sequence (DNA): TGTGCCAGCAGCCAGGGGCCCTATGGCTACACCTTC.

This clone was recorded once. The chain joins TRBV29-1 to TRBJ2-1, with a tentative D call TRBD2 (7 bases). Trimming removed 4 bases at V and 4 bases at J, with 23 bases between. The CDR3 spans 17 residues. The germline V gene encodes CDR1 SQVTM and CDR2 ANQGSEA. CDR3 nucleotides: TGCAGCGTTGTAGGGGTCAGGGGAGGGTCCTTATACAATGAGCAGTTCTTC. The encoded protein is CSVVGVRGGSLYNEQFF.

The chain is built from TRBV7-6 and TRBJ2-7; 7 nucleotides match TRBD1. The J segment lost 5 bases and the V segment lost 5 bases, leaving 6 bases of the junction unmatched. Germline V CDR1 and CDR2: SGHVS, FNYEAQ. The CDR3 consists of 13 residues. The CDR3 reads CASSTRQGDEQYF. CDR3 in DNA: TGTGCCAGCAGCACGCGACAGGGTGACGAGCAGTACTTC.